This T cell receptor (beta chain) was observed in a study of graft-versus-host responses after intestinal transplantation. The CDR3 runs 14 residues. V was pared by 0 bases and J by 5 bases, with 10 bases between. Germline CDR1 and CDR2: MNHNY and SVGAGI (reference sequence). Sequencing used immunoSEQ multiplex PCR; TCRdb keeps in-frame clones, though not all of them. The sample has tens of thousands of clones; 90% to 95% are singletons. This clone was picked up one time. Its antigen is unknown. The TCR originated in a human donor who received an intestinal transplant. The V and J genes are TRBV6-6 and TRBJ1-1; tentatively, D is TRBD1 (6 bases). The sequencing used unstimulated CD8+ T cells sorted from spleen or lymph node cells, collected before intestinal transplant. Here the CDR3 reads CASSYSTGGTEAFF. For the CDR3, the DNA is TGTGCCAGCAGTTACTCGACAGGAGGGACTGAAGCTTTCTTT.